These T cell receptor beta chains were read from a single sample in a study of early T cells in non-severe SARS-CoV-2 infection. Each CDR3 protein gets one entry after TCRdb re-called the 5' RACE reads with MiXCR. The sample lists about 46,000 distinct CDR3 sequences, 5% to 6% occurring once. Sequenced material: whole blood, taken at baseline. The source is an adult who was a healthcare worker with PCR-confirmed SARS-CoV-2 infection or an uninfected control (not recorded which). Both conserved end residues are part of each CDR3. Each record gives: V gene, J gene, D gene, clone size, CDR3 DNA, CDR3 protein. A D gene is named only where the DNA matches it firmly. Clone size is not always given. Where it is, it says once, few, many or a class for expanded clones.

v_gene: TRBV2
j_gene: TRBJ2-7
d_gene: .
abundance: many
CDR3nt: TGTGCCAGCAGCCCCAACTACGAGCAGTACTTC
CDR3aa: CASSPNYEQYF

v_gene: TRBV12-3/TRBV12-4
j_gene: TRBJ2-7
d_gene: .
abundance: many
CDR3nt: TGTGCCAGCAGTCTTTATCGGGGTATCAACGAGCAGTACTTC
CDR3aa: CASSLYRGINEQYF

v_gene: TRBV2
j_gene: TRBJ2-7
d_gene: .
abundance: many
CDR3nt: TGTGCATCCTTCAGCGACGGGGGCTACGAGCAGTACTTC
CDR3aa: CASFSDGGYEQYF

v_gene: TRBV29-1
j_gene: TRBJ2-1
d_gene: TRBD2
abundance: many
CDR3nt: TGCAGCGTTGAACGGACTAGCGGCAATGAGCAGTTCTTC
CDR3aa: CSVERTSGNEQFF

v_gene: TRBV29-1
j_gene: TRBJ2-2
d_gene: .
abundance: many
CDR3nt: TGCAGCGTTGTGGTTTCGGGAACGAACACCGGGGAGCTGTTTTTT
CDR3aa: CSVVVSGTNTGELFF

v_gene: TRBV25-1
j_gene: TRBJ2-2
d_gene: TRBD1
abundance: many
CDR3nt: TGTGCCAGCAGTGACCGGGACAGCCACACCGGGGAGCTGTTTTTT
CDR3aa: CASSDRDSHTGELFF

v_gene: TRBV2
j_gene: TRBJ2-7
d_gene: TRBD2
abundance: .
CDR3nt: TGTGCCAGCAGTGAAACGGGACTAGCGGGAGGGCCAGGGTACGAGCAGTACTTC
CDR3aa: CASSETGLAGGPGYEQYF

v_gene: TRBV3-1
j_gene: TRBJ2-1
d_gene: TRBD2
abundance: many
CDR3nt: TGTGCCAGCAGCCAAGGATCAATAGCGGGGAAAGAGCAGTTCTTC
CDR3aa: CASSQGSIAGKEQFF

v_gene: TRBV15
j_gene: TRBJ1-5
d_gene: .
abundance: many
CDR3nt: TGTGCCACCAGCAGAGATTTCCAGCCCCAGCATTTT
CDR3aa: CATSRDFQPQHF

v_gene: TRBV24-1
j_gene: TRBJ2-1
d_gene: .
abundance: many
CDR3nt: TGTGCCACCAGTGACCGACTGGGTTGGTCCTACAATGAGCAGTTCTTC
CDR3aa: CATSDRLGWSYNEQFF

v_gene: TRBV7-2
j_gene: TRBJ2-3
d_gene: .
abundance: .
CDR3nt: TGTGCCAGCAGCTTAGCGCGGTGGCGGGGAGTAAGTACAGATACGCAGTATTTT
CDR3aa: CASSLARWRGVSTDTQYF

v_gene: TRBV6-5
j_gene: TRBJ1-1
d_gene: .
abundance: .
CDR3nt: TGTGCCAGCAGAAATGACAGATGGAACACTGAAGCTTTCTTT
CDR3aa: CASRNDRWNTEAFF

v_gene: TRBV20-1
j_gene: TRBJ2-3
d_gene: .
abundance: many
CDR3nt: TGCAGTGCTCATGACCAAAGCACAGATACGCAGTATTTT
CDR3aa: CSAHDQSTDTQYF

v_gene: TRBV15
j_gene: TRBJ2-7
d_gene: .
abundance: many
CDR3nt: TGTGCCACCAGCAGAGACCTAGGGACCGTCTCCTACGAGCAGTACTTC
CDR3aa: CATSRDLGTVSYEQYF

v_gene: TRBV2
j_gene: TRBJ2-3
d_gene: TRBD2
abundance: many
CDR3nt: TGTGCCAGCAGTGATGAACTAGCGGGAGTGAAAGATACGCAGTATTTT
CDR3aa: CASSDELAGVKDTQYF

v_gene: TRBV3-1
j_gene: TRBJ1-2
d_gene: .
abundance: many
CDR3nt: TGTGCCAGCAGCCCAGTTCTAGGGGGGAAGGATGGCTACACCTTC
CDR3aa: CASSPVLGGKDGYTF

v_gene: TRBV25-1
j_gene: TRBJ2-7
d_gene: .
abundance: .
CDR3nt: TGTGCCAGCAGTGAAGACAAGGGGGTCTACGAGCAGTACTTC
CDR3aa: CASSEDKGVYEQYF

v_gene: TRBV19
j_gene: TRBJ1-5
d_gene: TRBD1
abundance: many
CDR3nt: TGTGCCAGTAGTCCTCGACAGGGGGCCCGCAATCAGCCCCAGCATTTT
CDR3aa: CASSPRQGARNQPQHF

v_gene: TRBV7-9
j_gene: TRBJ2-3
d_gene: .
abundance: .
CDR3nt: TGTGCCAGCAGCTCCAGACAGCGACTCACAGATACGCAGTATTTT
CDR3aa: CASSSRQRLTDTQYF

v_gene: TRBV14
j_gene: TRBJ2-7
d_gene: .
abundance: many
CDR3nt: TGTGCCAGCAGCCAAACAAACAGGCGCTACGAGCAGTACTTC
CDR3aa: CASSQTNRRYEQYF

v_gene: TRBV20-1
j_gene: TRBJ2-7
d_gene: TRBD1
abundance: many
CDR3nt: TGCAGTGCCCCCTGGACAGGGATTTACGAGCAGTACTTC
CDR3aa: CSAPWTGIYEQYF

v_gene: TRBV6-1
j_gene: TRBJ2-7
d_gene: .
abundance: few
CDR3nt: TGTGCCAGCAGTGAGACGGGAGTCTGGGTGTACGAGCAGTACTTC
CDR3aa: CASSETGVWVYEQYF

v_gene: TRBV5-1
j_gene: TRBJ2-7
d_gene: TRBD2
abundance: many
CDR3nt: TGCGCCAGCAAGACTAGCGGGAGTGCACGCGAGCAGTACTTC
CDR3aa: CASKTSGSAREQYF

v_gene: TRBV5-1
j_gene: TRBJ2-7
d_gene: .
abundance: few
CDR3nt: TGCGCCAGCAGCCCCGGGGCCGTACGCAACGAGCAGTACTTC
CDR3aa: CASSPGAVRNEQYF

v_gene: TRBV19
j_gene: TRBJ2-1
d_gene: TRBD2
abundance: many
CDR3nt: TGTGCCAGTAGGGGGACTAGCGGCCACATCTCCAATGAGCAGTTCTTC
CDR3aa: CASRGTSGHISNEQFF

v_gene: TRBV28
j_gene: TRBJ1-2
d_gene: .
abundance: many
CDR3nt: TGTGCCAGCAGAAGAGACAGACCCGATCGAGGCTACACCTTC
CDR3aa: CASRRDRPDRGYTF

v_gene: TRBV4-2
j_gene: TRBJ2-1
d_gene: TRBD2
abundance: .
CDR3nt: TGTGCCAGCAGCCAATCTTTAAGCGGGAGTTCATTCAATGAGCAGTTCTTC
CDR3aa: CASSQSLSGSSFNEQFF

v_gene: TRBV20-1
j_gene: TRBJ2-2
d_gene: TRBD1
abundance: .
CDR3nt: TGCAGTGCTCCGAAAGGGACAGTCTCCTTCCGCACCGGGGAGCTGTTTTTT
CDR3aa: CSAPKGTVSFRTGELFF

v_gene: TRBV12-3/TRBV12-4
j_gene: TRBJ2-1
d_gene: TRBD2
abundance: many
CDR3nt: TGTGCCAGCAGTTTTGGACTAGCGGGATCTGAGCAGTTCTTC
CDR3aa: CASSFGLAGSEQFF

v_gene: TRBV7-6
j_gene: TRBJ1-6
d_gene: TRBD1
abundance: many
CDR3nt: TGTGCCAGCAGCTTCAATTGGAAAGACAGGGGCAATTCACCCCTCCACTTT
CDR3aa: CASSFNWKDRGNSPLHF

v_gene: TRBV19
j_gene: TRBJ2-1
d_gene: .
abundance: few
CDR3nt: TGTGCCAGTACCGACCAACCGTCGGGACTGGGCTACAATGAGCAGTTCTTC
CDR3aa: CASTDQPSGLGYNEQFF

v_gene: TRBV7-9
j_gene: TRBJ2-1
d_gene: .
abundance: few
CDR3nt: TGTGCCAGCAGCGCCGTTCTAGCGAGCTCCTACAATGAGCAGTTCTTC
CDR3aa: CASSAVLASSYNEQFF

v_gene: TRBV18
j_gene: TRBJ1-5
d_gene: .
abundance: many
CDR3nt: TGTGCCAGCTCACCCCGTCAGGCCAGCAATCAGCCCCAGCATTTT
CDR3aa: CASSPRQASNQPQHF

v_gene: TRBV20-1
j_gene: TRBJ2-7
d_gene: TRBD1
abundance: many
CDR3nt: TGCAGTGCTAGTTACAGGGGCCACGAGCAGTACTTC
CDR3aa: CSASYRGHEQYF

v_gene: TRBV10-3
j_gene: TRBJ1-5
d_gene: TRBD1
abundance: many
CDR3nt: TGTGCCAGCCGACAGGGGGTTGAGCAGCCCCAGCATTTT
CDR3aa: CASRQGVEQPQHF

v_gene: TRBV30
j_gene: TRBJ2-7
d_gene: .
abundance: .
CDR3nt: TGTGCCTGGAGTCCCGGGACGGGCAACTACGAGCAGTACTTC
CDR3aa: CAWSPGTGNYEQYF

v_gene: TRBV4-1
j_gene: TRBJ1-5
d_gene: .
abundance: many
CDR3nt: TGCGCCAGCAGCCAAGGCCAGGTTAGCAATCAGCCCCAGCATTTT
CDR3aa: CASSQGQVSNQPQHF

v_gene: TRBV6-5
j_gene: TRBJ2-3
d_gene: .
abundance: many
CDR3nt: TGTGCCAGCAGCCGGGATGCGGGGAGTGGGGATGGCACAGATACGCAGTATTTT
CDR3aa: CASSRDAGSGDGTDTQYF

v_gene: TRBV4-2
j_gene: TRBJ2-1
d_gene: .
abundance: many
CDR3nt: TGTGCCAGCAGCCAAGAGTGGGGGCAGTCGAATGAGCAGTTCTTC
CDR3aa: CASSQEWGQSNEQFF

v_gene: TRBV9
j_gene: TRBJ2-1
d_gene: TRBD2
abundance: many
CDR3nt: TGTGCCAGCAGCGTAGACGTGGGACTAGGCTACAATGAGCAGTTCTTC
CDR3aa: CASSVDVGLGYNEQFF

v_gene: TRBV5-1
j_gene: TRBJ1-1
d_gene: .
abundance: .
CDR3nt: TGCGCCAGCAGCTTGGAAACCGGCACTAACACTGAAGCTTTCTTT
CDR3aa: CASSLETGTNTEAFF

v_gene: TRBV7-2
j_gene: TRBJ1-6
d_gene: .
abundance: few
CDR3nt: TGTGCCAGCAGCTTAGCAGGGGCGCTTGGTTCACCCCTCCACTTT
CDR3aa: CASSLAGALGSPLHF

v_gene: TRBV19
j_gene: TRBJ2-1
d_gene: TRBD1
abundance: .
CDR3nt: TGTGCCACATTAGACAGGGGGCAGGGCAATGAGCAGTTCTTC
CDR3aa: CATLDRGQGNEQFF

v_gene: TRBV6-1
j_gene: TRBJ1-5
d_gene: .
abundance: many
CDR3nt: TGTGCCAGCACCAACGTACGAGGATATAGCAATCAGCCCCAGCATTTT
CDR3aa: CASTNVRGYSNQPQHF

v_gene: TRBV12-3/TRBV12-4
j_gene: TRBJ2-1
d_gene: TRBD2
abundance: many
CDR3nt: TGTGCCAGCAGTTTGGCCGGGAGGGCCGTCATCAATGAGCAGTTCTTC
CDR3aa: CASSLAGRAVINEQFF